This TCR beta chain was observed in a study of technical replicates of blood from several donors. TCRdb's copy holds only in-frame clones and misses some; the assay was immunoSEQ multiplex PCR. The sample contains approximately 85,000 clones, about 91% of which appear only once. V was shortened by 1 base and J by 16 bases, with 20 bases between the two germline ends. The CDR3 contains 13 residues. Germline assignment: CDR1 GTSNPN and CDR2 SVGIG (reference sequence). The chain combines TRBV30 with TRBJ2-1; D ambiguous. This sequence was found in a human donor in good health. Sample: T cells isolated from PBMCs. In nucleotides, the CDR3 is TGTGCCTGGAGTGGTTGGGCTCCTCTCATAACTTTCTTC. It is translated as CAWSGWAPLITFF. Variable domain in full (rest from reference TRBV30 and TRBJ2-1): SQTIHQWPATLVQPVGSPLSLECTVEGTSNPNLYWYRQAAGRGLQLLFYSVGIGQISSEVPQNLSASRPQDRQFILSSKKLLLSDSGFYLCAWSGWAPLITFFGPGTRLTVL.